A single sample gave rise to the 20 T cell receptor beta chains below, sequenced in a study of blood T cell repertoires in COVID-19. Assay used: immunoSEQ multiplex PCR; TCRdb lists only in-frame clones, some missing. This table holds 150,000 to 200,000 clones, roughly 80% found once. Sequenced sample: PBMCs or T cells enriched from blood (not recorded which). The receptors originated from a man over 45 who had recovered from COVID-19.

This chain connects TRBV20-1 to TRBJ1-4; perhaps TRBD1 as D (6 bases). The V gene lost 5 bases and the J gene lost 8 bases, with 9 bases spanning the gap. The CDR3 loop spans 11 amino acids. Germline V gene data show CDR1 as DFQATT and CDR2 as SNEGSKA (reference sequence). For the CDR3, the DNA is TGCAGTGCTGATCAGGGGGAAAAACTGTTTTTT. It encodes CSADQGEKLFF.

This CDR3 is CASSPGGLANYGYTF. The CDR3 nucleotides are TGTGCCAGCAGTCCAGGGGGCCTAGCTAACTATGGCTACACCTTC. The chain uses TRBV7-9 and TRBJ1-2; 8 nucleotides align to TRBD1. Germline assignment: CDR1 SEHNR and CDR2 FQNEAQ (reference sequence). The CDR3 sequence is 15 residues long. V dropped 6 bases and J dropped 0; count of bases not matched to a gene: 6.

This chain joins TRBV13 and TRBJ2-5; 7 bases line up with TRBD1. Trimming at V came to 7 bases and at J to 5 bases, leaving 13 bases not matched to a gene. Germline V gene data show CDR1 as PRHDT and CDR2 as FYEKMQ (reference sequence). The CDR3 is 15 amino acids. CDR3 in amino acids: CASTLTGTVAETQYF. CDR3 DNA sequence: TGTGCCAGCACCCTGACAGGGACGGTCGCGGAGACCCAGTACTTC.

This clone was observed a single time. The V call is TRBV24-1, the J call TRBJ2-7, with 7 nucleotides matching TRBD1. Germline V CDR1 and CDR2: KGHDR, SFDVKD. This CDR3 comprises 13 residues. V was pared by 7 bases and J by 3 bases, with 5 bases of the junction left unmatched. The DNA for the CDR3 is TGTGCCACCAGCATATCAGGGGGCTACGAGCAGTACTTC. Amino acid sequence: CATSISGGYEQYF.

The chain is built from TRBV3-1 (or the pseudogene TRBV3-2) and TRBJ1-4, with TRBD1 as a possible D gene (6 bases). Germline V lookup: CDR1 LGHDT, CDR2 YNNKEL (reference sequence). The CDR3 runs 14 residues. V lost 2 bases, J lost 7 bases, and 11 bases lay in between. The CDR3 reads CASSQNGGREKLFF. DNA of the CDR3: TGTGCCAGCAGCCAAAACGGGGGGCGTGAAAAACTGTTTTTT.

The chain has TRBV7-9 and TRBJ1-5; possibly TRBD1 for D (5 bases). V shed 5 bases and J shed 6 bases, with 11 bases lying between them. The CDR3 totals 13 residues. Germline V gene sequence: CDR1 SEHNR, CDR2 FQNEAQ (reference sequence). CDR3 nucleotides: TGTGCCAGCAGCGGAGGGGAGGGTCAGCCCCAGCATTTT. It is translated as CASSGGEGQPQHF.

The chain links TRBV6-5 to TRBJ1-2; no firm D call. The CDR3 extends over 11 amino acids. V was clipped by 7 bases and J by 1 base, with 4 bases between them. Germline V CDR1 and CDR2: MNHEY, SVGAGI. The CDR3 sequence: CASKLNYGYTF. For the CDR3, the DNA is TGTGCCAGCAAGCTTAACTATGGCTACACCTTC.

The chain couples TRBV3-1 (or the pseudogene TRBV3-2) to TRBJ1-3, with D tentatively TRBD1 (5 bases). The CDR3 extends over 15 amino acids. The V end was cut by 2 bases, the J end by 2 bases, with 10 bases between. CDR1 and CDR2 (germline): LGHDT, YNNKEL (reference sequence). The CDR3 reads CASSQSGLPGNTIYF. As DNA, the CDR3 is TGTGCCAGCAGCCAATCGGGACTCCCTGGAAACACCATATATTTT.

The chain is built from TRBV2 and TRBJ2-7, with TRBD1 matching over 10 bases. There are 16 residues in the CDR3. The V and J ends lost 6 bases and 2 bases, in that order; junction bases with no gene match: 10. Per germline, CDR1 SNHLY and CDR2 FYNNEI. CDR3 DNA: TGTGCCAGCAGGTCCCGACAGGGGGCGCAGGCCTACGAGCAGTACTTC. It is translated as CASRSRQGAQAYEQYF.

The CDR3 DNA reads TGCGCCAGCAGCTTGGGGGAGAGGATAGATACGCAGTATTTT. Its translation: CASSLGERIDTQYF. The chain has TRBV5-1 and TRBJ2-3, with TRBD2 as a possible D gene (5 bases). Germline-derived CDR1 and CDR2 are SGHRS and YFSETQ. This CDR3 has 14 amino acids. V was cut by 0 bases and J by 5 bases, with 10 bases left in between.

Only a few counts were recorded for this clone. This chain links TRBV19 with TRBJ2-2, with D unresolved. The CDR3 loop spans 14 amino acids. Trimming removed 3 bases from V and 9 bases from J, with 14 bases in between. Looked up from germline, CDR1 is LNHDA and CDR2 is SQIVND (reference sequence). CDR3 region: CASSIADNRRELFF. The CDR3 nucleotides read TGTGCCAGTAGTATCGCCGACAACCGAAGGGAGCTGTTTTTT.

A note on this clone: In this CDR3 the conserved last residue, phenylalanine or tryptophan, is missing, so a read error is likely. Because the CDR3's place on the DNA is in doubt, the DNA is left out and the CDR3 is given as listed by TCRdb. The chain recombines TRBV7-9 with TRBJ1-2; no DNA check was done on the table's D call, TRBD1. Germline V gene lookup returns CDR1 SEHNR and CDR2 FQNEAQ (reference sequence). The length of the CDR3 is 12 amino acids, counting both ends. CDR3 loop: CASSWDRGDIIL.

For the CDR3, the DNA is TGTGCCAGCAGCTTAGAGGGGGGAGGGACATACGAGCAGTACTTC. It encodes CASSLEGGGTYEQYF. The rearrangement joins TRBV7-9 to TRBJ2-7; weak D call: TRBD2 (7 bases). From germline, CDR1 is SEHNR and CDR2 FQNEAQ (reference sequence). With 1 base removed from V and 4 bases from J, the gap between germline ends came to 14 bases. The CDR3 contains 15 residues. The full variable domain, its missing parts supplied by reference TRBV7-9 and TRBJ2-7, is DTGVSQNPRHKITKRGQNVTFRCDPISEHNRLYWYRQTLGQGPEFLTYFQNEAQLEKSRLLSDRFSAERPKGSFSTLEIQRTEQGDSAMYLCASSLEGGGTYEQYFGPGTRLTVT.

The chain has TRBV19 and TRBJ2-1; 7 bases fit TRBD2. The CDR3 contains 15 residues. CDR1 and CDR2 (germline): LNHDA, SQIVND (reference sequence). J was trimmed by 3 bases and V by 10 bases; bases with no gene match: 12. CDR3 in amino acids: CATRKTSLDYNEQFF. CDR3 sequence (DNA): TGTGCCACACGAAAGACTAGCCTAGACTACAATGAGCAGTTCTTC.

CDR3 sequence reads: CASSQGQGINNEQFF. The DNA for the CDR3 is TGTGCCAGCAGCCAAGGACAGGGGATAAACAATGAGCAGTTCTTC. This chain joins TRBV27 and TRBJ2-1; TRBD1 matches at 9 bases. The V and J ends lost 6 bases and 5 bases, in that order; junction bases with no gene match: 8. The CDR3 consists of 15 residues. The germline V gene encodes CDR1 MNHEY and CDR2 SMNVEV (reference sequence).

Of note for this clone: Other DNA sequences in the sample encode the same CDR3. The genes are TRBV5-1 and TRBJ2-3; a possible D gene is TRBD1 (5 bases). Germline CDR1 and CDR2: SGHRS and YFSETQ. Trimming took off 0 bases at V and 4 bases at J, with 6 bases between the two ends. The length of the CDR3 is 13 residues. CDR3 coding DNA: TGCGCCAGCAGCTTGGGGGGCGCAGATACGCAGTATTTT. Its translation is CASSLGGADTQYF.

The chain has TRBV4-1 and TRBJ2-5, with D possibly TRBD2 on 5 matching bases. Germline V gene sequence: CDR1 MGHRA, CDR2 YSYEKL. Deletions cut 5 bases from V and 8 bases from J, with 12 bases between. The CDR3 spans 12 residues. CDR3 DNA sequence: TGCGCCAGCAGCGACCCAACGGGAACCCAGTACTTC. This codes for CASSDPTGTQYF.

This sequence joins TRBV14 and TRBJ2-3; 8 bases match TRBD1. With V trimmed by 0 bases and J by 1 base, 3 bases remained unmatched. Germline V lookup: CDR1 SGHDN, CDR2 FVKESK. This CDR3 spans 16 amino acids. Written as DNA, the CDR3 is TGTGCCAGCAGCCAAGATCAGGGGGCTGGCACAGATACGCAGTATTTT. Translation: CASSQDQGAGTDTQYF.

The chain combines TRBV7-8 with TRBJ2-3, with D possibly TRBD2 on 6 matching bases. Germline V gives CDR1 SGHVS, CDR2 FQNEAQ. Trimming removed 0 bases from V and 3 bases from J, with 13 bases in between. The CDR3 spans 16 residues. In DNA form, the CDR3 reads TGTGCCAGCAGCTTAGCGATCGGGAGAGGGACAGATACGCAGTATTTT. Protein product: CASSLAIGRGTDTQYF.

This clone was detected only once. This chain uses TRBV2 with TRBJ2-1; a weak D match, TRBD2 (6 bases). Germline CDR1 reads SNHLY; CDR2 reads FYNNEI. CDR3 length: 14 amino acids. Trimming shortened V by 2 bases and J by 6 bases, and 11 bases separated the two germline ends. This CDR3 is CASSERRGSNEQFF. The CDR3 DNA sequence: TGTGCCAGCAGTGAAAGGAGGGGATCCAATGAGCAGTTCTTC.